These 3 T cell receptor beta chains were all obtained from the same sample, sequenced in a study of blood T cell repertoires in COVID-19. Measured with immunoSEQ multiplex PCR; TCRdb has only the in-frame clones, and not every one. The table lists about 150,000 clones, around 84% of them singletons, with roughly 1.5% in the top ten. Source material: peripheral blood. These receptors were obtained from a man older than 75 with acute or convalescent COVID-19.

The chain uses TRBV5-1 and TRBJ1-4; possible D gene TRBD1, 5 bases. Germline-derived CDR1 and CDR2 are SGHRS and YFSETQ. V was shortened by 2 bases and J by 0 bases, with 8 bases between the two germline ends. CDR3 size: 15 residues. CDR3 nucleotides: TGCGCCAGCAGCTTCCAGGGTGCAACTAATGAAAAACTGTTTTTT. This codes for CASSFQGATNEKLFF.

Points on this clone: Distinct nucleotide sequences in the sample also encode this CDR3. This chain joins TRBV4-3 and TRBJ1-2, with D unresolved. Between the trimmed V and J ends, which lost 0 bases and 3 bases, there was a span of 5 bases. Germline V gene sequence: CDR1 LGHNA, CDR2 YSLEER. This CDR3 contains 13 residues. The DNA for the CDR3 is TGCGCCAGCAGCCAAGATCGCGACTATGGCTACACCTTC. This sequence encodes CASSQDRDYGYTF.

The chain recombines TRBV4-2 with TRBJ2-3, with 11 nucleotides matching TRBD2. CDR1 LGHNA and CDR2 YNFKEQ come from the germline V gene. Trimming at V came to 1 base and at J to 10 bases, leaving 10 bases not matched to a gene. The CDR3 length is 16 residues. CDR3 region: CASSQATGTSGKAQYF. As DNA, the CDR3 is TGTGCCAGCAGCCAAGCCACCGGGACTAGCGGAAAGGCGCAGTATTTT.